This TCR beta chain stems from a study of T cell responses to AZD1222 COVID-19 vaccine. Study-level results: Nearly half of spike-specific TCRs reportedly go after variant regions that carry no mutations. Baseline seropositives among AZD1222 recipients totaled only five to seven. A mostly white British donor set with more females was recruited, and clonal diversity was possibly underestimated.

The sample holds one count of this clone. Its antigen is currently unknown. This CDR3 contains 16 residues. The ends lost 1 base at V and 5 bases at J; junction bases unmatched: 10. Germline-derived CDR1 and CDR2 are SGHRS and YFSETQ. Sequenced by immunoSEQ multiplex PCR; TCRdb stores in-frame clones only, minus some. The sample consists of roughly 67,000 clones, 60% to 85% of them appearing once. The source of this sequence is an adult in good health. The starting material was peripheral blood, obtained on day 0 of AZD1222 vaccination. The chain links TRBV5-1 to TRBJ2-5; 8 bases fit TRBD1. The CDR3 region is CASSLRPGQGGETQYF. As DNA, the CDR3 is TGCGCCAGCAGCTTGAGGCCCGGACAGGGCGGGGAGACCCAGTACTTC. Combining the CDR3 with reference TRBV5-1 and TRBJ2-5 gives the whole variable domain KAGVTQTPRYLIKTRGQQVTLSCSPISGHRSVSWYQQTPGQGLQFLFEYFSETQRNKGNFPGRFSGRQFSNSRSEMNVSTLELGDSALYLCASSLRPGQGGETQYFGPGTRLLVL.